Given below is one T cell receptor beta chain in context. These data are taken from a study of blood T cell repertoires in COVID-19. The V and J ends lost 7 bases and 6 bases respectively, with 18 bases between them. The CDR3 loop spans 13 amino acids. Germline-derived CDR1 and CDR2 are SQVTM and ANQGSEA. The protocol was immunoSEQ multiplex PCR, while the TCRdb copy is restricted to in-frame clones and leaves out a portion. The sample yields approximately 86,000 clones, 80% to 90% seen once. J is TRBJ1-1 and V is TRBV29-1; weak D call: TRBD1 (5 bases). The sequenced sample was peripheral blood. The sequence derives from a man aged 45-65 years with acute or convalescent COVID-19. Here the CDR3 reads CSGSGIWDSEAFF. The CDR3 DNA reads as TGCAGCGGCTCGGGAATTTGGGACTCTGAAGCTTTCTTT.